This TCR beta chain was recorded in a study of blood T cell repertoires in COVID-19. Study details: In each case, the material was cDNA or gDNA derived from T cells, B-cell-depleted T cells, or PBMCs.

CDR1 is LGHDT and CDR2 is YNNKEL in the germline V gene (reference sequence). The CDR3 covers 16 residues. Deletions cut 6 bases from V and 6 bases from J, with 18 bases between. TCRdb keeps only in-frame clones here, not all; method: immunoSEQ multiplex PCR. The sample lists some 390,000 clones; around 87% were seen once. This TCR was sampled from a woman between 55 and 75 years old with COVID-19, enrolled during active disease. The chain employs TRBV3-1 (or the pseudogene TRBV3-2) and TRBJ1-6; a possible D gene is TRBD1 (5 bases). Source material: peripheral blood. Here the CDR3 reads CASRAYDSPANSPLHF. CDR3 DNA: TGTGCCAGCAGGGCCTATGACAGCCCGGCTAATTCACCCCTCCACTTT.